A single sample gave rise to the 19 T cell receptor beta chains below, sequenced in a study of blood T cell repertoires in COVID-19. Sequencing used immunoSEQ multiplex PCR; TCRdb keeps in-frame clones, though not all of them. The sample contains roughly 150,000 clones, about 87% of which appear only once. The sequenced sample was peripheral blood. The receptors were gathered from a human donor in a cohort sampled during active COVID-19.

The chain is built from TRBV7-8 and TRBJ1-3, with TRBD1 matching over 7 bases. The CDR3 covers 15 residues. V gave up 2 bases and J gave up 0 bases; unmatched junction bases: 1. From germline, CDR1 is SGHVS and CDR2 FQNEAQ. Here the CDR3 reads CASSLQGVSGNTIYF. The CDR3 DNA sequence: TGTGCCAGCAGCTTACAGGGGGTCTCTGGAAACACCATATATTTT. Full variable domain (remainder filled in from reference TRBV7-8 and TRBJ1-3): GAGVSQSPRYKVAKRGQDVALRCDPISGHVSLFWYQQALGQGPEFLTYFQNEAQLDKSGLPSDRFFAERPEGSVSTLKIQRTQQEDSAVYLCASSLQGVSGNTIYFGEGSWLTVV.

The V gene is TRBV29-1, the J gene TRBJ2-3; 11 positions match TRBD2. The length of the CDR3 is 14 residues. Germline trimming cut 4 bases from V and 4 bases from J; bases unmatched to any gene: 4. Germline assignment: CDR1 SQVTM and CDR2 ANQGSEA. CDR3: CSVVVLAGADTQYF. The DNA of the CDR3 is TGCAGCGTTGTTGTACTAGCGGGAGCAGATACGCAGTATTTT.

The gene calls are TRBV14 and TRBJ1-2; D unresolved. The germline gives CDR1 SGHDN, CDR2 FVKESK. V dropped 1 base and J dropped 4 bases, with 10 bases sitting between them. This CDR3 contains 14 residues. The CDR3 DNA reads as TGTGCCAGCAGCCAAGCGGCGGTAAGCTATGGCTACACCTTC. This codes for CASSQAAVSYGYTF.

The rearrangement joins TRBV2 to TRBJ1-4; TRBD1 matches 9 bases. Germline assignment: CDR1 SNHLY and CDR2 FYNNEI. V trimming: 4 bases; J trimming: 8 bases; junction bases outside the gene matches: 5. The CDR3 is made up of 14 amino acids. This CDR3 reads CASSADRGREKLFF. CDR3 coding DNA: TGTGCCAGCAGTGCGGACAGGGGCCGCGAAAAACTGTTTTTT. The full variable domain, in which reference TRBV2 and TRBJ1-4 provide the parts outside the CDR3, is EPEVTQTPSHQVTQMGQEVILRCVPISNHLYFYWYRQILGQKVEFLVSFYNNEISEKSEIFDDQFSVERPDGSNFTLKIRSTKLEDSAMYFCASSADRGREKLFFGSGTQLSVL.

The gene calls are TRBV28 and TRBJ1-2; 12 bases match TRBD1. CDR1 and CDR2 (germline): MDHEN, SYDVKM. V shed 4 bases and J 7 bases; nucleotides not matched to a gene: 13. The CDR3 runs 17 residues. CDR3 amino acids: CASSSPSRDRGRSGYTF. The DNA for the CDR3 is TGTGCCAGCAGTTCCCCCTCCCGGGACAGGGGGCGAAGTGGCTACACCTTC.

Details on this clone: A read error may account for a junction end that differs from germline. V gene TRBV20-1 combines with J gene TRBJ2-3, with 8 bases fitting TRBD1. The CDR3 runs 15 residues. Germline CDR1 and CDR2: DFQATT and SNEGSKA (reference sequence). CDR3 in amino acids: CSSSGYRGGTDTQYF. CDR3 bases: TGCAGTTCTAGTGGGTACAGGGGGGGCACAGATACGCAGTATTTT.

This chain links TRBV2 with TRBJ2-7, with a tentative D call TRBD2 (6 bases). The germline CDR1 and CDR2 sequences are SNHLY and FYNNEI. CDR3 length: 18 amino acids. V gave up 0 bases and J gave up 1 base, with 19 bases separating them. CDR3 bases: TGTGCCAGCAGTGAAGCGCTTCTTACTAGCACGAGTTCCTACGAGCAGTACTTC. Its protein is CASSEALLTSTSSYEQYF.

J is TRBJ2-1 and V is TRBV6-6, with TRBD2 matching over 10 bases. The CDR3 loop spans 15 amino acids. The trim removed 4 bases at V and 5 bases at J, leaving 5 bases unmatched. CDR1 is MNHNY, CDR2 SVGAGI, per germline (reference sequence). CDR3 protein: CASSWSGREDNEQFF. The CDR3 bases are TGTGCCAGCAGTTGGAGCGGGAGGGAGGACAATGAGCAGTTCTTC.

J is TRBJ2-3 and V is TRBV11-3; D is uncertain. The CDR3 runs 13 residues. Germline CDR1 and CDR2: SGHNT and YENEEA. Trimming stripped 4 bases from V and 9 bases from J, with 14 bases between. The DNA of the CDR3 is TGTGCCAGCAGCTCCGGCCAAGGAGAGACGCAGTATTTT. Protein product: CASSSGQGETQYF.

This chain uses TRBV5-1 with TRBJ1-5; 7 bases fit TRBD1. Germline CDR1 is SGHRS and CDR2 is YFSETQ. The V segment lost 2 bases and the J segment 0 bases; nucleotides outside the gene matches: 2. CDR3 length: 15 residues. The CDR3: CASSLWTGSNQPQHF. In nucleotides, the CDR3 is TGCGCCAGCAGCTTATGGACAGGTAGCAATCAGCCCCAGCATTTT.

CDR3 in DNA: TGTGCCAGCAGTACAAACGAAAATGAGCAGTTCTTC. Translation: CASSTNENEQFF. V and J are TRBV28 and TRBJ2-1; D unclear. Germline V gene data show CDR1 as MDHEN and CDR2 as SYDVKM. The V and J ends lost 5 bases and 7 bases respectively, with 9 bases between them. CDR3 length: 12 residues.

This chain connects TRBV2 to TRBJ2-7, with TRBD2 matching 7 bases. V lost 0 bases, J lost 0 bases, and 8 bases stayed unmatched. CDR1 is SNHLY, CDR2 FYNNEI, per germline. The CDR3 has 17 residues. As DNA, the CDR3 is TGTGCCAGCAGTGAAGCGGAGCTACTAGCGATCTCCTACGAGCAGTACTTC. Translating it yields CASSEAELLAISYEQYF.

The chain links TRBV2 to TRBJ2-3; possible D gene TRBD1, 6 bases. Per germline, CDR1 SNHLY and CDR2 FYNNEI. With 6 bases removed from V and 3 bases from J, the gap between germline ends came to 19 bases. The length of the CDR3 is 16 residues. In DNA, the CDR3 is TGTGCCAGCAGACGAGGGACACCGAAGGATACAGATACGCAGTATTTT. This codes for CASRRGTPKDTDTQYF.

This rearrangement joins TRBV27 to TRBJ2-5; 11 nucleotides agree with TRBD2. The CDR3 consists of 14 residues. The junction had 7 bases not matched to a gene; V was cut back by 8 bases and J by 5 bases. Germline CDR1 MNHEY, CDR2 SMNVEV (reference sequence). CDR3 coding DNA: TGTGCCAGCTGGTCTAGCGGGAGGTTGGAGACCCAGTACTTC. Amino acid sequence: CASWSSGRLETQYF.

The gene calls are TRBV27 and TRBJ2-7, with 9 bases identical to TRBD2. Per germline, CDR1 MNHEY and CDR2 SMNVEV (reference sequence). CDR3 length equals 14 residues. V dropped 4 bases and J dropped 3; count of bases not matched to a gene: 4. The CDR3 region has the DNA TGTGCCAGCAGTTCCGCGACTAGCGGCTACGAGCAGTACTTC. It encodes CASSSATSGYEQYF.

The DNA of the CDR3 is TGTGCCAGCAGCCTCCAAGGGACAGGAGCCTACGAGCAGTACTTC. This gives the protein CASSLQGTGAYEQYF. This chain joins TRBV6-6 and TRBJ2-7; TRBD1 agrees at 8 bases. In germline, CDR1 is MNHNY, CDR2 SVGAGI (reference sequence). This CDR3 spans 15 amino acids. V trimming: 6 bases; J trimming: 2 bases; junction bases outside the gene matches: 9.

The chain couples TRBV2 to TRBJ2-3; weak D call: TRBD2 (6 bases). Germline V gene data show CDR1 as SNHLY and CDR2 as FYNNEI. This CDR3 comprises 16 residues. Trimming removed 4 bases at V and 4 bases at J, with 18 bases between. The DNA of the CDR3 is TGTGCCAGCAGTGCAATGGGGCTAGCGAAGGCAGATACGCAGTATTTT. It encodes CASSAMGLAKADTQYF.

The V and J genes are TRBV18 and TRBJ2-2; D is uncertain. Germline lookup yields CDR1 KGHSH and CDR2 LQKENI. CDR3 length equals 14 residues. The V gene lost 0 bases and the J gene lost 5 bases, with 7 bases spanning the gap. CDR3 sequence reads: CASSPPVRTGELFF. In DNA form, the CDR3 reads TGTGCCAGCTCACCACCGGTTCGGACCGGGGAGCTGTTTTTT.

The CDR3 sequence: CASSPFGPIKSSYEQYF. CDR3 nucleotide sequence: TGCGCCAGCAGCCCCTTCGGTCCGATAAAAAGCTCCTACGAGCAGTACTTC. The chain couples TRBV5-1 to TRBJ2-7; D ambiguous. The CDR3 consists of 17 residues. Per germline, CDR1 SGHRS and CDR2 YFSETQ. The V gene lost 4 bases and the J gene lost 0 bases, with 20 bases spanning the gap.